This T cell receptor beta chain was identified in a study of vaccination effects on CD4 cells after COVID-19. Study at large: It was a median of 72 days after the second dose that post-vaccine samples were obtained. Peptides at about 10 ug/ml and IL-2 at about 9.8 IU/ml were added to two million PBMC per well. The study's findings and limits: Clones of infection and vaccine origin contracted markedly late after vaccination.

CD4+ T cells were isolated after less than 13 days of culture. Either the BNT162b2 or mRNA-1273 vaccine was given to participants in two doses. A half-medium replacement with IL-2 medium was carried out on days 3 and 7. Profiled with immunoSEQ multiplex PCR; TCRdb holds only in-frame clones, not every one. The sample lists about 57,000 clones; less than 80% were seen once. Points on this clone: What it recognizes is unknown.

Germline-derived CDR1 and CDR2 are MNHNS and SASEGT. The CDR3 contains 17 residues. Germline trimming cut 2 bases from V and 4 bases from J; bases unmatched to any gene: 9. Sequencing used CD4+ T cells from PBMCs cultured without peptide, obtained after COVID-19 vaccination. The rearrangement uses TRBV6-1 and TRBJ2-3; 10 bases are a match to TRBD2. The source is a human donor who received a COVID-19 vaccine. The CDR3 region is CASSELISGGESDTQYF. CDR3 DNA: TGTGCCAGCAGTGAACTGATCAGCGGGGGGGAATCAGATACGCAGTATTTT.